This T cell receptor beta chain appears in the sequencing data of a study of shared clonotypes between healthy human individuals. At a deep level, the assay was run. Sorted subsets were amplified in replicate PCRs using 150 to 250 ng DNA, 30,000 to 35,000 T cell genomes. Generated by immunoSEQ multiplex PCR, the TCRdb table keeps only in-frame clones and is missing some. The repertoire holds under 850,000 clones, 72% seen once, with 1.8% in the top ten. The CDR3 has 17 residues. After removal of 4 bases from V and 2 bases from J, the junction contained 9 bases not matched to a gene. CDR1 is SGHNT, CDR2 YYREEE, per germline (reference sequence). For this clone: As yet, its antigen is unknown.

Study-wide results and caveats: Among donors, the sharing of clonotypes was expected to be influenced by sequencing depth.

Naive CD4+ cells were CD45RA-selected; the remaining cells were memory. This chain connects TRBV5-4 to TRBJ2-6, with 7 bases aligning to TRBD2. Sequences were obtained from memory CD4+ T cells sorted from blood. Regarding subset: CD45RA-negative fraction. This receptor was identified in a woman younger than 45 in good health. CDR3 DNA: TGTGCCAGCAGCAGCGGGACTATCTCAACTGGGGCCAACGTCCTGACTTTC. Residues: CASSSGTISTGANVLTF. Full variable domain (rest looked up from reference TRBV5-4 and TRBJ2-6): ETGVTQSPTHLIKTRGQQVTLRCSSQSGHNTVSWYQQALGQGPQFIFQYYREEENGRGNFPPRFSGLQFPNYSSELNVNALELDDSALYLCASSSGTISTGANVLTFGAGSRLTVL.